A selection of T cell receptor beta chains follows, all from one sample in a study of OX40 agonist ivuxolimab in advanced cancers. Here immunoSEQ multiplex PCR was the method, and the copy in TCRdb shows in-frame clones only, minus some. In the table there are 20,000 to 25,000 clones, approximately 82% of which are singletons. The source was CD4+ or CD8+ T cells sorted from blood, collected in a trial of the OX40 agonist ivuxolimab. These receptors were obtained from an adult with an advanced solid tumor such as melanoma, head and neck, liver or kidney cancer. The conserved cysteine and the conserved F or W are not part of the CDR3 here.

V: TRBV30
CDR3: AWSREGGRTEAF

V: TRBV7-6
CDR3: ASSLGSGTEQY

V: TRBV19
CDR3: ASSIMDRGYEQY

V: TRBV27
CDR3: ASSPPPQGSHEQY

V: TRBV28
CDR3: ASTQEPGGYNEQF

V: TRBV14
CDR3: ASSQDGATNEKLF

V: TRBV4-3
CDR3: ASSQEGPLGWGSTDTQY

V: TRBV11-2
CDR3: ASERDLQETQY

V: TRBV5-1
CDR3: ASRKSGGVYNEQF

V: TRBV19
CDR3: ASSPFGAEAF

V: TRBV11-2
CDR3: ASSLDITRYSGNTIY